This TCR beta chain emerged from a study of PD-1 blockade in classical Hodgkin lymphoma. Overall study findings and caveats: For complete responders, baseline diversity was comparable to that of newly diagnosed patients. CD4+ TCR diversity, unlike CD8+, climbed significantly by C4D1.

There was relapse after autologous stem cell transplantation in every patient, and there was variation in brentuximab vedotin exposure. Germline CDR1 SQVTM, CDR2 ANQGSEA. This CDR3 comprises 15 residues. Trimming left V 0 bases short and J 0 bases short, with 11 bases between. For this clone: Its antigen is undetermined.

Sequencing used immunoSEQ multiplex PCR; TCRdb keeps in-frame clones, though not all of them. Here the sample spans more than 40,000 clones, around nine tenths being singletons. This sample comprised peripheral blood mononuclear cells (PBMCs), obtained at baseline. The chain links TRBV29-1 to TRBJ1-2; possible D gene TRBD1, 5 bases. The sequence came from a human donor with classical Hodgkin lymphoma. This CDR3 reads CSVEDQGTANYGYTF. CDR3 DNA sequence: TGCAGCGTTGAAGATCAAGGGACCGCTAACTATGGCTACACCTTC. Drawing the rest from reference TRBV29-1 and TRBJ1-2, the complete variable domain is SAVISQKPSRDICQRGTSLTIQCQVDSQVTMMFWYRQQPGQSLTLIATANQGSEATYESGFVIDKFPISRPNLTFSTLTVSNMSPEDSSIYLCSVEDQGTANYGYTFGSGTRLTVV.